These T cell receptor beta chains were read from a single sample in a study of cytomegalovirus exposure and HLA in healthy donors. Libraries were prepared by immunoSEQ multiplex PCR; TCRdb keeps only in-frame clonotypes and omits some of them. The table lists 150,000 to 200,000 clones, roughly 76% of them singletons, with approximately 4.4% in the top ten. The material sequenced was PBMCs. The receptors were sampled from a woman aged 18-35 years in good health and CMV-seropositive. Each CDR3 is given with its conserved first and last residue. The D gene is left open where the match is weak. Size tells how often a clone was seen (once, few, many) or the class of an expanded clone, and some rows leave it out.

V	D	length	size	J	CDR3	DNA
TRBV7-2	TRBD2	18	-	TRBJ2-1	CASSLALPLAGIRNEQFF	TGTGCCAGCAGCTTAGCCCTCCCCTTAGCGGGGATACGCAATGAGCAGTTCTTC
TRBV5-5	-	15	few	TRBJ1-4	CASSLDPSTNEKLFF	TGTGCCAGCAGCTTGGATCCGTCAACTAATGAAAAACTGTTTTTT
TRBV2	-	15	-	TRBJ1-3	CASRETGRGGNTIYF	TGTGCCAGCAGGGAAACAGGGCGTGGAGGAAACACCATATATTTT
TRBV5-1	-	15	-	TRBJ1-2	CASSLVGVDNYGYTF	TGCGCCAGCAGCTTGGTAGGGGTTGATAACTATGGCTACACCTTC
TRBV20-1	-	11	-	TRBJ2-2	CSAISLGELFF	TGCAGTGCTATCTCCTTAGGGGAGCTGTTTTTT
TRBV5-1	-	15	-	TRBJ1-2	CASSLSQGLNYGYTF	TGCGCCAGCAGCTTGTCGCAGGGGCTGAACTATGGCTACACCTTC
TRBV5-6	TRBD1	15	-	TRBJ2-7	CASSFPGDSFYEQYF	TGTGCCAGCAGCTTCCCCGGGGACAGCTTCTACGAGCAGTACTTC
TRBV25-1	-	17	-	TRBJ1-6	CASRESEADPYNSPLHF	TGTGCCAGCAGGGAGTCCGAAGCGGACCCCTATAATTCACCCCTCCACTTT
TRBV7-3	TRBD2	14	-	TRBJ2-1	CASRLAGDGPEQFF	TGTGCCAGCAGATTAGCGGGGGACGGGCCAGAGCAGTTCTTC
TRBV13	-	18	-	TRBJ2-1	CASSLGKYRVRYDNEQFF	TGTGCCAGCAGCCTAGGGAAATACAGGGTGAGATACGACAATGAGCAGTTCTTC
TRBV5-1	TRBD1	15	-	TRBJ1-5	CASSLDRGKDQPQHF	TGCGCCAGCAGCTTGGACAGGGGTAAGGATCAGCCCCAGCATTTT
TRBV29-1	-	12	-	TRBJ1-2	CSVAGLGYGYTF	TGCAGCGTTGCGGGTCTTGGCTATGGCTACACCTTC
TRBV18	TRBD2	16	-	TRBJ2-1	CASSPMTSGGAGEQFF	TGTGCCAGCTCACCCATGACTAGCGGGGGGGCAGGTGAGCAGTTCTTC
TRBV30	-	14	-	TRBJ1-2	CAWSVPERIYGYTF	TGTGCCTGGAGTGTACCCGAGCGAATCTATGGCTACACCTTC
TRBV7-2	-	16	-	TRBJ1-3	CASSLPGPSAGNTIYF	TGTGCCAGCAGCTTGCCGGGGCCTAGCGCTGGAAACACCATATATTTT
TRBV2	-	14	few	TRBJ2-1	CASRVGASYNEQFF	TGTGCCAGCCGCGTGGGGGCATCTTACAATGAGCAGTTCTTC
TRBV11-2	-	15	-	TRBJ1-6	CASSLVRQVNSPLHF	TGTGCCAGCAGCTTAGTCCGACAGGTCAATTCACCCCTCCACTTT
TRBV25-1	TRBD2	15	-	TRBJ2-2	CASSSGLRNTGELFF	TGTGCCAGCAGCTCGGGACTAAGAAACACCGGGGAGCTGTTTTTT
TRBV7-8	-	16	-	TRBJ1-5	CASSPLQAYSNQPQHF	TGTGCCAGCAGCCCCCTCCAGGCTTATAGCAATCAGCCCCAGCATTTT
TRBV11-3	TRBD2	16	-	TRBJ2-1	CASSASSGGVPNEQFF	TGTGCCAGCAGCGCATCTAGCGGGGGTGTGCCCAATGAGCAGTTCTTC
TRBV27	-	14	few	TRBJ2-7	CASSPMTGSYEQYF	TGTGCCAGCAGTCCCATGACAGGCTCCTACGAGCAGTACTTC
TRBV6-4	-	14	-	TRBJ2-2	CASSVVLDTGELFF	TGTGCCAGCAGTGTTGTCCTTGACACCGGGGAGCTGTTTTTT
TRBV5-1	-	13	-	TRBJ1-1	CASSLVGASEAFF	TGCGCCAGCAGCTTGGTGGGGGCGTCTGAAGCTTTCTTT
TRBV9	-	13	few	TRBJ1-3	CASSEHSGNTIYF	TGTGCCAGCAGCGAGCACTCTGGAAACACCATATATTTT
TRBV5-1	TRBD2	15	-	TRBJ2-3	CASRSTSGGPDTQYF	TGCGCCAGCAGATCCACTAGCGGGGGGCCGGATACGCAGTATTTT
TRBV6-1	-	15	-	TRBJ1-2	CASSELKRASYGYTF	TGTGCCAGCAGTGAACTTAAGAGGGCTAGCTATGGCTACACCTTC
TRBV4-2	-	15	-	TRBJ2-7	CASSQDFGLGYEQYF	TGTGCCAGCAGCCAAGACTTTGGGCTGGGCTACGAGCAGTACTTC
TRBV5-4	TRBD1	15	-	TRBJ1-5	CASSFQGAGNQPQHF	TGTGCCAGCAGCTTTCAGGGGGCTGGCAATCAGCCCCAGCATTTT
TRBV5-1	-	14	-	TRBJ1-4	CASSLDRSGEKLFF	TGCGCCAGCAGCTTGGATCGGTCCGGTGAAAAACTGTTTTTT
TRBV7-9	TRBD1	14	-	TRBJ1-2	CASNNPRQGAGYTF	TGTGCCAGCAACAACCCCCGACAGGGAGCTGGCTACACCTTC
TRBV6-1	-	12	-	TRBJ1-6	CARRPRDSPLHF	TGTGCCAGACGCCCCCGGGATTCACCCCTCCACTTT
TRBV19	TRBD1	19	-	TRBJ2-2	CASSIGGFLGTGYSGELFF	TGTGCCAGTAGTATAGGGGGTTTTCTCGGGACAGGGTATTCCGGGGAGCTGTTTTTT
TRBV5-4	TRBD2	14	-	TRBJ2-7	CASSEGGTDYEQYF	TGTGCCAGCAGCGAGGGAGGGACTGATTACGAGCAGTACTTC
TRBV12-2	-	15	-	TRBJ1-2	CASRTRGTGVYGYTF	TGTGCAAGTCGCACCAGGGGGACAGGGGTCTATGGCTACACCTTC
TRBV20-1	TRBD1	11	once	TRBJ1-2	CSQDRGYGYTF	TGCAGTCAGGACAGGGGCTATGGCTACACCTTC
TRBV19	-	15	-	TRBJ2-5	CASSMLEQGQETQYF	TGTGCCAGTAGTATGCTTGAGCAGGGGCAAGAGACCCAGTACTTC
TRBV7-2	-	16	-	TRBJ1-2	CASSFQGTPANYGYTF	TGTGCCAGCAGCTTCCAGGGGACCCCTGCGAACTATGGCTACACCTTC
TRBV6-1	-	14	-	TRBJ2-7	CASSRSKQVNEQYF	TGTGCCAGCAGTCGAAGTAAACAGGTTAACGAGCAGTACTTC
TRBV6-6	-	13	-	TRBJ1-2	CASREGRSYGYTF	TGTGCCAGCAGGGAGGGACGATCTTATGGCTACACCTTC
TRBV29-1	TRBD1	13	once	TRBJ2-1	CSVGQGARNEQFF	TGCAGCGTTGGCCAGGGGGCTAGGAATGAGCAGTTCTTC
TRBV5-4	-	12	-	TRBJ2-7	CASSLLDYEQYF	TGTGCCAGCAGCTTGCTAGACTACGAGCAGTACTTC
TRBV10-3	TRBD1	18	once	TRBJ1-6	CAISEWTGVEQVVSPLHF	TGTGCCATCAGTGAGTGGACAGGGGTTGAGCAGGTGGTCTCACCCCTCCACTTT
TRBV6-5	-	14	few	TRBJ2-7	CASSPTIRADEQYF	TGTGCCAGCAGCCCAACAATCAGGGCTGACGAGCAGTACTTC
TRBV4-1	-	12	-	TRBJ1-2	CASSQAGFGYTF	TGCGCCAGCAGCCAAGCAGGGTTTGGCTACACCTTC
TRBV7-2	TRBD1	16	-	TRBJ2-7	CASSLYSGTGTYEQYF	TGTGCCAGCAGCTTGTACTCTGGGACAGGGACCTACGAGCAGTACTTC
TRBV5-6	-	12	-	TRBJ2-3	CASTRRGYTQYF	TGTGCCAGCACCCGCCGAGGTTATACGCAGTATTTT
TRBV19	TRBD2	15	-	TRBJ2-3	CASSISGGLADTQYF	TGTGCCAGTAGTATTAGCGGGGGACTAGCAGATACGCAGTATTTT
TRBV11-2	TRBD2	17	-	TRBJ2-3	CASSSSSTGTSGYTQYF	TGTGCCAGCAGCTCAAGCTCGACCGGGACTAGCGGCTATACGCAGTATTTT
TRBV19	TRBD2	13	-	TRBJ2-5	CASSAGWQETQYF	TGTGCCAGCTCAGCGGGGTGGCAAGAGACCCAGTACTTC
TRBV29-1	-	14	-	TRBJ1-1	CSVVMDLGRGEAFF	TGCAGCGTTGTGATGGACCTGGGGAGAGGTGAAGCTTTCTTT
TRBV6-5	-	14	-	TRBJ1-5	CASSPQGTNQPQHF	TGTGCCAGCAGTCCACAGGGCACCAATCAGCCCCAGCATTTT
TRBV5-4	TRBD1	15	-	TRBJ2-7	CASNHRDRGAYEQYF	TGTGCCAGCAACCACCGGGACAGGGGGGCCTACGAGCAGTACTTC
TRBV19	TRBD2	18	-	TRBJ2-3	CASSIDPSGVASTDTQYF	TGTGCCAGTAGTATAGATCCTAGCGGAGTTGCTAGCACAGATACGCAGTATTTT